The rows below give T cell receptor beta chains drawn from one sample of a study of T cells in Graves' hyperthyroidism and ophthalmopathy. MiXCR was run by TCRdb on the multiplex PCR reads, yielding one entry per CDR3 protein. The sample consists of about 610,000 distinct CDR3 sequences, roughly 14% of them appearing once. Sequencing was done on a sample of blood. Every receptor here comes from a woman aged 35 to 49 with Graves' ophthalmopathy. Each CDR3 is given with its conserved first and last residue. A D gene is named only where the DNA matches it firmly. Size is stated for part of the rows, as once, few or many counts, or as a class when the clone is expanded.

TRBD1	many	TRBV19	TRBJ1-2	TGTGCCAGTAGTCCTACCGGGACAGGGGGTAGTGGCTACACCTTC	CASSPTGTGGSGYTF
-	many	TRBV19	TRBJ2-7	TGTGCCAGTAGTAACCTTCGGACGGTTACCTACGAGCAGTACTTC	CASSNLRTVTYEQYF
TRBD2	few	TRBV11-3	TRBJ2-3	TGTGCCAGCAGCTTAGTGGGTAGTAGCGGGAGGGCCGGCGCAGATACGCAGTATTTT	CASSLVGSSGRAGADTQYF
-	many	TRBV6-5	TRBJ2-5	TGTGCCAGCAGTTACGGAGCGGTCCAAGAGACCCAGTACTTC	CASSYGAVQETQYF
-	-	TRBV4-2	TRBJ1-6	TGTGCCAGCAGCCAAGCGTCGGAAATAGGCTATAATTCACCCCTCCACTTT	CASSQASEIGYNSPLHF
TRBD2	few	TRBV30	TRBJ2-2	TGTGCCTGGAGTGTGAAGGGGAGGGATGGCGGGGAGCTGTTTTTT	CAWSVKGRDGGELFF
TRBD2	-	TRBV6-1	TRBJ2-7	TGTGCCAGCGTCTCCATTAGCGGGGGGTACGAGCAGTACTTC	CASVSISGGYEQYF
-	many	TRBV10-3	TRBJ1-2	TGTGCCATCAGTGAGTCAACAGGACATGGCTACACCTTC	CAISESTGHGYTF
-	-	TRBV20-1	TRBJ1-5	TGCAGTGCTAGAGATAGGCGAGGGGGTCTGGGCAATCAGCCCCAGCATTTT	CSARDRRGGLGNQPQHF
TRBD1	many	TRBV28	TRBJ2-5	TGTGCCAGCAGCCTTATTAGGGGGCCGGAGACCCAGTACTTC	CASSLIRGPETQYF
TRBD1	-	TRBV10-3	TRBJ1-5	TGTGCCATCAGTGAGGGGACAGGGTTCCAGCATTTT	CAISEGTGFQHF
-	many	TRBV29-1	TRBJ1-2	TGCAGCGTTGGGGGGAGCTATGGCTACACCTTC	CSVGGSYGYTF
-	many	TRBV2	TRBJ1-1	TGTGCCAGCAGTGAACAACCCTCGAACACTGAAGCTTTCTTT	CASSEQPSNTEAFF
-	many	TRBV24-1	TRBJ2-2	TGTGCCACCCAACAGGGTCCGAGGGAGCTGTTTTTT	CATQQGPRELFF
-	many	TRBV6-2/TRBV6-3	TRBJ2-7	TGTGCCAGCACCCCTCTCGGGACATTTAGAGAGCAGTACTTC	CASTPLGTFREQYF
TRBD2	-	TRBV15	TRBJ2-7	TGTGCCACCAGCAGCTTAGAACGAGCGGGAGGGAGGGACGAGCAGTACTTC	CATSSLERAGGRDEQYF
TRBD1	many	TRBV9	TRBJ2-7	TGTGCCAGCAGCGTAGACTGGGACAGGGGTCGCGAGCAGTACTTC	CASSVDWDRGREQYF
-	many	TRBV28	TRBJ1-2	TGTGCCAGCAGTGTAAGACTTGATGGCTACACCTTC	CASSVRLDGYTF
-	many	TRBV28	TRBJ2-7	TGTGCCAGCATGGGCGGGATCCGCAACTACGAGCAGTACTTC	CASMGGIRNYEQYF
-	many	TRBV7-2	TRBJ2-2	TGTGCCAGCAGCTTAGCGGGACCCTCCAACACCGGGGAGCTGTTTTTT	CASSLAGPSNTGELFF
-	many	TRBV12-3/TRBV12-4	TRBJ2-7	TGTGCCAGCAGCTTAAGCGGAGCCTACGAGCAGTACTTC	CASSLSGAYEQYF
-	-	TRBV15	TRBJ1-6	TGTGCCACCAGCAGAGATGGCGCAGCCCAATCACCCCTCCACTTT	CATSRDGAAQSPLHF
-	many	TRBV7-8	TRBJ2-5	TGTGCCAGCAGCGCTCAGGGGGAGACCCAGTACTTC	CASSAQGETQYF
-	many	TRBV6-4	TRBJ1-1	TGTGCCAGCAGTGCCGCTTGGGGGGACACTGAAGCTTTCTTT	CASSAAWGDTEAFF
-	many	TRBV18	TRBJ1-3	TGTGCCAGCTCAGAATATGATCTCGGAAACACCATATATTTT	CASSEYDLGNTIYF